A selection of T cell receptor beta chains follows, all from one sample in a study of cytomegalovirus exposure and HLA in healthy donors. Clones were sequenced by immunoSEQ multiplex PCR, and TCRdb holds only the in-frame ones, with some missing. The sample has 220,000 or so clones; around 86% are singletons. Sequencing was done on a sample of PBMCs. These receptors were obtained from a woman aged 40 to 49 in good health and CMV-seronegative. The CDR3 runs from the conserved cysteine through the conserved F or W. Fields, in order: V gene, D gene, clone size, J gene, CDR3 protein, CDR3 DNA. D genes are given only for firm matches. A row's size may be missing; if present it is once, few, many or a size class.

>TRBV11-3|.|few|TRBJ1-1
CASSLEQNTEAFF
TGTGCCAGCAGCTTAGAACAAAACACTGAAGCTTTCTTT
>TRBV7-2|.|.|TRBJ2-7
CASSFQGAIDEQYF
TGTGCCAGCAGCTTCCAAGGGGCAATCGACGAGCAGTACTTC
>TRBV7-9|.|.|TRBJ2-5
CASSLARGKLPDPETQYF
TGTGCCAGCAGCTTAGCCAGGGGCAAGCTTCCTGATCCAGAGACCCAGTACTTC
>TRBV7-9|.|.|TRBJ1-1
CSSSLKGNTLNTEAFF
TGTTCCAGCAGCTTGAAGGGGAATACTTTGAACACTGAAGCTTTCTTT
>TRBV10-3|TRBD1|.|TRBJ2-2
CAIYRQGANTGELFF
TGTGCCATCTACAGACAGGGGGCGAACACCGGGGAGCTGTTTTTT
>TRBV11-2|TRBD2|.|TRBJ2-1
CASSPRLAGSSYNEQFF
TGTGCCAGCAGCCCCCGACTAGCGGGAAGCTCCTACAATGAGCAGTTCTTC
>TRBV6-6|.|.|TRBJ1-3
CATSGSGNTIYF
TGTGCCACTTCAGGGTCTGGAAACACCATATATTTT
>TRBV5-1|.|.|TRBJ1-1
CASRSPRENTEAFF
TGCGCCAGCAGATCCCCCAGGGAGAACACTGAAGCTTTCTTT
>TRBV27|.|.|TRBJ2-7
CASRRTPGYEQYF
TGTGCCAGCAGAAGGACGCCGGGATACGAGCAGTACTTC
>TRBV5-1|TRBD1|.|TRBJ2-7
CASSLAPIPGQVYEQYF
TGCGCCAGCAGCTTGGCCCCTATACCGGGACAGGTCTACGAGCAGTACTTC
>TRBV7-3|TRBD1|.|TRBJ2-3
CASSSGQGFWDTQYF
TGTGCCAGCAGCTCTGGACAGGGATTTTGGGATACGCAGTATTTT
>TRBV21-1|.|.|TRBJ1-5
CASSEAGEVTGSNQPQHF
TGTGCCAGCAGCGAAGCGGGGGAGGTGACGGGTAGCAATCAGCCCCAGCATTTT
>TRBV6-1|TRBD1|.|TRBJ1-1
CASSVRPGTGRTFF
TGTGCCAGCAGTGTCCGACCTGGGACAGGGCGAACTTTCTTT
>TRBV30|.|.|TRBJ1-6
CAWKLTDGSSYNSPLHF
TGTGCCTGGAAATTAACCGACGGGAGCTCCTATAATTCACCCCTCCACTTT
>TRBV6-1|TRBD2|.|TRBJ2-3
CASSEDFIAGGPADTQYF
TGTGCCAGCAGTGAAGATTTTATAGCGGGAGGGCCGGCAGATACGCAGTATTTT
>TRBV7-9|TRBD1|.|TRBJ1-1
CASIHSRVGRGSKNTEAFF
TGTGCCAGCATCCATTCGCGTGTTGGCAGGGGGTCCAAGAACACTGAAGCTTTCTTT
>TRBV18|.|.|TRBJ2-3
CASSPADRPYHTDTQYF
TGTGCCAGCTCACCTGCAGACAGACCATACCACACAGATACGCAGTATTTT
>TRBV2|.|few|TRBJ2-1
CASTHGGANEQFF
TGTGCCAGCACTCACGGTGGGGCGAATGAGCAGTTCTTC
>TRBV5-1|TRBD1|.|TRBJ1-1
CASSGATGGRTEAFF
TGCGCCAGCAGCGGGGCGACAGGGGGCCGGACTGAAGCTTTCTTT
>TRBV5-1|TRBD2|.|TRBJ2-1
CASSLAGGASGSYNEQFF
TGCGCCAGCAGCTTGGCCGGGGGGGCTAGCGGGTCCTACAATGAGCAGTTCTTC
>TRBV5-1|.|.|TRBJ2-7
CASSPERTPYEQYF
TGCGCCAGCAGCCCCGAGCGTACGCCGTACGAGCAGTACTTC
>TRBV9|.|.|TRBJ2-3
CASSTTSTDTQYF
TGTGCCAGCAGCACCACTAGCACAGATACGCAGTATTTT
>TRBV4-1|.|once|TRBJ1-1
CASSQDWYGGGRNTEAFF
TGCGCCAGCAGCCAAGATTGGTACGGGGGAGGTCGGAACACTGAAGCTTTCTTT
>TRBV6-4|.|.|TRBJ1-2
CASSDVSVGAGNVDYGYTF
TGTGCCAGCAGTGACGTCAGTGTGGGGGCAGGGAACGTGGACTATGGCTACACCTTC
>TRBV6-1|TRBD1|.|TRBJ1-1
CASSKGPGQGSTEAFF
TGTGCCAGCAGTAAAGGGCCGGGACAGGGGAGCACTGAAGCTTTCTTT
>TRBV6-5|.|.|TRBJ2-7
CASSYSEAAEQYF
TGTGCCAGCAGTTACTCGGAGGCCGCCGAGCAGTACTTC
>TRBV29-1|.|once|TRBJ2-7
CSVRGTYEQYF
TGCAGCGTAAGGGGTACCTACGAGCAGTACTTC
>TRBV19|TRBD2|once|TRBJ2-2
CASSISASGTGELFF
TGTGCCAGTAGTATCTCGGCTAGCGGAACCGGGGAGCTGTTTTTT